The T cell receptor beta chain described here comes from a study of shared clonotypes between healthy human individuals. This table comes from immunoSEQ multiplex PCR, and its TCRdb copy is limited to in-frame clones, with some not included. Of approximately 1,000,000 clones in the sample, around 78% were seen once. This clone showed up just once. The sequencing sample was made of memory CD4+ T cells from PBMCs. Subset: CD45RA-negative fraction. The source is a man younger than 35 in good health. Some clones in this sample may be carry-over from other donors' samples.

The CDR3 loop is CASSPSENYNEQFF. The CDR3 nucleotides read TGCGCCAGCAGCCCTAGCGAGAACTACAATGAGCAGTTCTTC. The chain uses TRBV5-1 and TRBJ2-1; D may be TRBD2 (6 bases). V lost 4 bases and J 3 bases, leaving 11 bases between the germline ends. This CDR3 contains 14 residues. Looked up from germline, CDR1 is SGHRS and CDR2 is YFSETQ.